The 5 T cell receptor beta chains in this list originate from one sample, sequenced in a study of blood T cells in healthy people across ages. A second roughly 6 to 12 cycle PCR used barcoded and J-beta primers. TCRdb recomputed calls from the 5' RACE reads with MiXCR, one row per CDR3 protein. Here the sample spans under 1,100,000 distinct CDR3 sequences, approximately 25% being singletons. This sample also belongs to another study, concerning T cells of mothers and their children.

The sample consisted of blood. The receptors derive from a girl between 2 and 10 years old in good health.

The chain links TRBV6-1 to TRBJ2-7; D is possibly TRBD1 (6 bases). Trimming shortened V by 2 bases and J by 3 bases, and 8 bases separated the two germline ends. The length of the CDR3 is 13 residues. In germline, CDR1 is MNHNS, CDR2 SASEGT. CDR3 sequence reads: CASSERQVYEQYF. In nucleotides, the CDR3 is TGTGCCAGCAGTGAAAGACAGGTCTACGAGCAGTACTTC.

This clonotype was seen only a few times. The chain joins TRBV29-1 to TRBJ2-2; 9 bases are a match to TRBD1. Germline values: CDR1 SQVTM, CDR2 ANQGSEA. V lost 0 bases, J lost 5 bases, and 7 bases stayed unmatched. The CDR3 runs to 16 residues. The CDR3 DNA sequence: TGCAGCGTTGAAGATTGGACAGGGGCTGAGACCGGGGAGCTGTTTTTT. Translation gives CSVEDWTGAETGELFF.

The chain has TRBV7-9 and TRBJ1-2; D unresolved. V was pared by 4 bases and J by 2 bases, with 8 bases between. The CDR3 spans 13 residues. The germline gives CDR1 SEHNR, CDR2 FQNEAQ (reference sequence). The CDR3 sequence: CASSWSENYGYTF. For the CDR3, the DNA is TGTGCCAGCAGCTGGAGTGAGAACTATGGCTACACCTTC.

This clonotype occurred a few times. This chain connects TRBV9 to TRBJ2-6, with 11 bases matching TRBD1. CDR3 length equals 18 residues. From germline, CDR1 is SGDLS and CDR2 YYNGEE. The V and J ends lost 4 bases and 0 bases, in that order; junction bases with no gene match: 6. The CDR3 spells CASSSGQGAFSGANVLTF. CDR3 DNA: TGTGCCAGCAGCTCAGGACAGGGGGCCTTCTCTGGGGCCAACGTCCTGACTTTC.

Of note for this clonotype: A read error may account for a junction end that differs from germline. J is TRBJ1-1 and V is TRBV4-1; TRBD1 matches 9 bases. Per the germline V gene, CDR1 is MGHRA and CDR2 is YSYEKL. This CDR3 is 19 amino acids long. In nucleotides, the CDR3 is TGCGCCATCAGCCAAGGAGCAATAGGGACAGGGATTTCGGAAACTGAAGCTTTCTTT. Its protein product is CAISQGAIGTGISETEAFF.